This TCR beta chain was captured by sequencing in a study of blood T cell repertoires in COVID-19. Across the study: The samples span acute and convalescent COVID-19 from the United States, Italy and Spain. The analysed material was cDNA or gDNA that came from T cells, B-cell-depleted T cells, or PBMCs.

This clone came up once. Per the original methods: Amplifying reference gene primers gave estimates of nucleated cell counts. Sequencing used immunoSEQ multiplex PCR; TCRdb keeps in-frame clones, though not all of them. The V and J calls and clone size come from that table; D and trimming were worked out from the DNA. The data contain about 180,000 clones, 70% to 90% of them singletons. The CDR3 is made up of 13 amino acids. Trimming stripped 3 bases from V and 1 base from J, with 7 bases between. The germline CDR1 and CDR2 sequences are MNHEY and SMNVEV (reference sequence). The clonotype originates from a man aged 55 to 70 with acute or convalescent COVID-19. V and J are TRBV27 and TRBJ2-7; maybe TRBD2 (5 bases). Sequenced sample: peripheral blood. This CDR3 is CASSFSASYEQYF. The CDR3 DNA reads as TGTGCCAGCAGTTTTAGCGCATCCTACGAGCAGTACTTC.